These 29 T cell receptor beta chains share one sample of origin, sequenced in a study of T cells expressing NK-cell markers. Reanalyzing the 5' RACE reads, TCRdb keeps one entry per CDR3 protein, without DNA. This table holds fewer than 200,000 distinct CDR3 sequences. The sequenced sample was blood T cells: a sorted CD56 or NKG2C T cell subset, CD4+ or CD8+ T cells, or bulk PBMC T cells (not recorded which). The receptors come from a woman aged 18 to 75 in good health.

The V gene is TRBV6-1, the J gene TRBJ1-5; TCRdb's D call of TRBD1 is untestable without DNA. From germline, CDR1 is MNHNS and CDR2 SASEGT. CDR3 length: 15 amino acids. CDR3 protein: CASSEMVRGQQPQHF.

This sequence joins TRBV20-1 and TRBJ1-2; as DNA is missing, the TRBD1 call by TCRdb cannot be tested. The CDR3 spans 13 residues. CDR1 and CDR2 (germline): DFQATT, SNEGSKA (reference sequence). The CDR3 loop reads CSAKPGGGNGYTF.

The rearrangement links TRBV27 to TRBJ2-3; TCRdb reports TRBD2, a call that lacks DNA to check it against. The CDR3 extends over 12 amino acids. Germline V gives CDR1 MNHEY, CDR2 SMNVEV (reference sequence). The CDR3 here is CARLDAGDTQYF.

The chain has TRBV5-1 and TRBJ1-1; TCRdb outputs TRBD1, but without DNA this stays unchecked. The CDR3 spans 16 residues. Germline CDR1 is SGHRS and CDR2 is YFSETQ. This CDR3 reads CASSLTGTGGNTEAFF.

This rearrangement joins TRBV5-6 to TRBJ2-7; TCRdb selects TRBD2, and the lack of DNA leaves this call unchecked. The CDR3 sequence is 15 residues long. CDR1 is SGHDT, CDR2 YYEEEE, per germline. CDR3 sequence: CASSLFTSGRYEQYF.

The rearrangement links TRBV30 to TRBJ2-7; TCRdb indicates TRBD1, and absent DNA this call remains unverified. The CDR3 is made up of 14 amino acids. The germline V gene has CDR1 GTSNPN and CDR2 SVGIG (reference sequence). Here the CDR3 reads CAWMWQGRSYEQYF. The whole variable domain, remainder taken from reference TRBV30 and TRBJ2-7, is SQTIHQWPATLVQPVGSPLSLECTVEGTSNPNLYWYRQAAGRGLQLLFYSVGIGQISSEVPQNLSASRPQDRQFILSSKKLLLSDSGFYLCAWMWQGRSYEQYFGPGTRLTVT.

This sequence joins TRBV12-3 or TRBV12-4 and TRBJ2-5. The CDR3 spans 14 residues. The CDR3 sequence: CASSPRTEQETQYF.

The rearrangement uses TRBV3-1 and TRBJ1-2. Per the germline V gene, CDR1 is LGHDT and CDR2 is YNNKEL (reference sequence). The CDR3 extends over 13 amino acids. The CDR3 is CASSPAAVYGYTF.

V gene TRBV5-1 combines with J gene TRBJ2-7; lacking DNA, the TRBD1 call made by TCRdb goes unchecked. This CDR3 has 15 amino acids. Germline lookup yields CDR1 SGHRS and CDR2 YFSETQ. The CDR3 sequence is CASSSLPDRAYEQYF.

The chain has TRBV11-2 and TRBJ2-2; TCRdb proposes TRBD2, but this gene call is untestable without DNA. This CDR3 contains 16 residues. CDR1 and CDR2 (germline): SGHAT, FQNNGV. CDR3 sequence reads: CASSLISGRVGGELFF.

J is TRBJ1-5 and V is TRBV5-6; TCRdb designates TRBD1, a call that cannot be tested without DNA. The germline CDR1 and CDR2 sequences are SGHDT and YYEEEE. CDR3 size: 14 residues. Here the CDR3 reads CASSQGFGNQPQHF.

The chain employs TRBV4-1 and TRBJ2-1. This CDR3 has 16 amino acids. Germline lookup yields CDR1 MGHRA and CDR2 YSYEKL. CDR3 residues: CASSRKLGLGDNEQFF.

The J gene is TRBJ1-2, the V gene TRBV3-1; TCRdb's D gene call, TRBD1, goes unchecked for lack of DNA. Per germline, CDR1 LGHDT and CDR2 YNNKEL (reference sequence). The CDR3 extends over 14 amino acids. The CDR3 spells CASSYSGQGKGYTF.

CDR3 loop: CAWAPGTGSTGELFF. The gene calls are TRBV30 and TRBJ2-2; the D call of TRBD1 rests on TCRdb alone, since no DNA is present to check it. The CDR3 has 15 residues. Germline-derived CDR1 and CDR2 are GTSNPN and SVGIG (reference sequence).

The rearrangement joins TRBV12-3 or TRBV12-4 to TRBJ2-1; TCRdb's D call, TRBD1, is unchecked because there is no DNA. CDR3 length equals 13 residues. The CDR3 sequence is CASTTSDRNEQFF.

The chain couples TRBV6-1 to TRBJ1-1; without DNA, the TCRdb call of TRBD1 cannot be checked. The germline CDR1 and CDR2 sequences are MNHNS and SASEGT. The CDR3 covers 14 residues. CDR3: CASSLGQGITEAFF.

The V gene is TRBV9, the J gene TRBJ1-1. Germline V gene sequence: CDR1 SGDLS, CDR2 YYNGEE. The CDR3 has 11 amino acids. This CDR3 is CASRVDDEAFF.

V is TRBV12-3 or TRBV12-4 and J is TRBJ2-1; TCRdb's assignment of TRBD1 cannot be checked, as there is no DNA. The CDR3 runs 15 residues. The CDR3 sequence is CASSFFPGGSNEQFF.

The J gene is TRBJ2-1, the V gene TRBV29-1; TCRdb's D call, TRBD1, is unchecked because there is no DNA. This CDR3 has 19 amino acids. The germline CDR1 and CDR2 sequences are SQVTM and ANQGSEA. The CDR3 here is CSVGGQGRQILRSYNEQFF.

The chain combines TRBV5-1 with TRBJ1-1; TCRdb returns TRBD1, unconfirmable since there is no DNA. The CDR3 spans 14 residues. From germline, CDR1 is SGHRS and CDR2 YFSETQ. This CDR3 is CASRVQGGFSEAFF.

V usage is TRBV5-5 and J usage is TRBJ2-7; TCRdb indicates TRBD2, and absent DNA this call remains unverified. Looked up from germline, CDR1 is SGHKS and CDR2 is YYEKEE (reference sequence). The CDR3 is 14 residues long. The CDR3 is CASSKGLDYYEQYF.

The chain is built from TRBV5-6 and TRBJ2-2; checking the TCRdb D call of TRBD2 is not possible without DNA. The CDR3 has 14 residues. Germline-derived CDR1 and CDR2 are SGHDT and YYEEEE. This CDR3 is CASNIVPNTGELFF.

The chain links TRBV5-1 to TRBJ1-4; TCRdb picks TRBD1, but there is no DNA to check that call. In germline, CDR1 is SGHRS, CDR2 YFSETQ. This CDR3 region has 14 residues. This chain's CDR3 is CASSSRGDGEKLFF.

The chain joins TRBV6-5 to TRBJ2-1; TCRdb outputs TRBD2, but without DNA this stays unchecked. CDR1 and CDR2 (germline): MNHEY, SVGAGI. The CDR3 consists of 17 residues. CDR3: CASSWDWGLAGGNEQFF.

The rearrangement links TRBV7-9 to TRBJ1-2; TCRdb indicates TRBD1, and absent DNA this call remains unverified. This CDR3 region has 17 residues. Germline lookup yields CDR1 SEHNR and CDR2 FQNEAQ (reference sequence). The CDR3 sequence is CASSLPPTGMSNYGYTF.

J is TRBJ1-6 and V is TRBV7-8; TCRdb's assignment of TRBD1 cannot be checked, as there is no DNA. Germline V gives CDR1 SGHVS, CDR2 FQNEAQ. This CDR3 spans 15 amino acids. The CDR3 spells CASSLESPPRWALHF. Drawing the rest from reference TRBV7-8 and TRBJ1-6, the complete variable domain is GAGVSQSPRYKVAKRGQDVALRCDPISGHVSLFWYQQALGQGPEFLTYFQNEAQLDKSGLPSDRFFAERPEGSVSTLKIQRTQQEDSAVYLCASSLESPPRWALHFGNGTRLTVT.

The chain employs TRBV29-1 and TRBJ1-2; TCRdb picks TRBD1, but there is no DNA to check that call. The CDR3 contains 14 residues. Germline CDR1 and CDR2: SQVTM and ANQGSEA. The CDR3 is CSVEGYGRNYGYTF. Complete variable domain (other parts from reference TRBV29-1 and TRBJ1-2): SAVISQKPSRDICQRGTSLTIQCQVDSQVTMMFWYRQQPGQSLTLIATANQGSEATYESGFVIDKFPISRPNLTFSTLTVSNMSPEDSSIYLCSVEGYGRNYGYTFGSGTRLTVV.

The chain carries TRBV28 and TRBJ1-5; TCRdb reports TRBD1, a call that lacks DNA to check it against. CDR1 is MDHEN and CDR2 is SYDVKM in the germline V gene. The CDR3 spans 13 residues. The CDR3: CASRTGGRQPQHF. The complete variable domain, with remaining parts taken from reference TRBV28 and TRBJ1-5, reads DVKVTQSSRYLVKRTGEKVFLECVQDMDHENMFWYRQDPGLGLRLIYFSYDVKMKEKGDIPEGYSVSREKKERFSLILESASTNQTSMYLCASRTGGRQPQHFGDGTRLSIL.

This chain links TRBV7-9 with TRBJ1-6; the TRBD1 assignment by TCRdb is unverifiable without DNA. The CDR3 consists of 14 residues. Germline lookup yields CDR1 SEHNR and CDR2 FQNEAQ (reference sequence). Here the CDR3 reads CASSAGGANSPLHF. Looking up the rest from reference TRBV7-9 and TRBJ1-6 gives the full variable domain: DTGVSQNPRHKITKRGQNVTFRCDPISEHNRLYWYRQTLGQGPEFLTYFQNEAQLEKSRLLSDRFSAERPKGSFSTLEIQRTEQGDSAMYLCASSAGGANSPLHFGNGTRLTVT.